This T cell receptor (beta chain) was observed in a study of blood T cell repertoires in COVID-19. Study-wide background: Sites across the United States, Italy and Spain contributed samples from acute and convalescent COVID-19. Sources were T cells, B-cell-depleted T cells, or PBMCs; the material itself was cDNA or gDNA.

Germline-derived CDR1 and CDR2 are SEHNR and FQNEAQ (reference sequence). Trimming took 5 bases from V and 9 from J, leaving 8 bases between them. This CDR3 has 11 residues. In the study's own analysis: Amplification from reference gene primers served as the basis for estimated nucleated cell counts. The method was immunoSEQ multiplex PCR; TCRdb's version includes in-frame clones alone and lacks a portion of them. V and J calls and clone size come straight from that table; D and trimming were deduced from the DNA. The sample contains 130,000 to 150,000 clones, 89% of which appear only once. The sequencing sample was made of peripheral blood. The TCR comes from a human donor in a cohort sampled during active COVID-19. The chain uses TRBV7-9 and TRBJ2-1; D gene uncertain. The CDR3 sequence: CASSRSGEQFF. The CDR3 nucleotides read TGTGCCAGCAGCCGGAGTGGTGAGCAGTTCTTC.